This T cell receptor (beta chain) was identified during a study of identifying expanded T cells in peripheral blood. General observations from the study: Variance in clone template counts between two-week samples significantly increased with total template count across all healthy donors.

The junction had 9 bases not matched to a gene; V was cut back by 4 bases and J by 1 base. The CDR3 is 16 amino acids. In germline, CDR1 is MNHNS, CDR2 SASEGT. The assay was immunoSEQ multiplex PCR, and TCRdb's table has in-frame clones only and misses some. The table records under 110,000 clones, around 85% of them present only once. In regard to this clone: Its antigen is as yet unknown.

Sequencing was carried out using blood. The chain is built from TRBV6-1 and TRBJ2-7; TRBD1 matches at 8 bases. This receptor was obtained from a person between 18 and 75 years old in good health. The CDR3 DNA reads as TGTGCCAGCAGTGGCTACCCGGGACAGGCATCCTACGAGCAGTACTTC. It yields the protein CASSGYPGQASYEQYF.